This TCR beta chain derives from a study of CD8 T cells in Susac syndrome. The CDR3 runs to 12 residues. Germline V gene data show CDR1 as MGHDK and CDR2 as SYGVNS. The ends were cut back, 2 bases at V and 5 bases at J, with 6 bases in the middle. The authors reverse transcribed roughly 0.5 to 1 ug RNA with random hexamers. An immunoSEQ multiplex PCR amplified TCR beta CDR3 over 54 Vbeta and 13 Jbeta. MiXCR was run by TCRdb on the immunoSEQ multiplex PCR reads, yielding one entry per CDR3 protein. The data contain about 210,000 distinct CDR3 sequences, 94% of them singletons. The sequencing input was CD4+ T cells from PBMCs. This sequence originates from a human donor with Susac syndrome. The rearrangement uses TRBV25-1 and TRBJ1-2; D not resolved. This chain's CDR3 is CASSEARYGYTF. The CDR3, as DNA: TGTGCCAGCAGTGAAGCCCGATATGGCTACACCTTC.